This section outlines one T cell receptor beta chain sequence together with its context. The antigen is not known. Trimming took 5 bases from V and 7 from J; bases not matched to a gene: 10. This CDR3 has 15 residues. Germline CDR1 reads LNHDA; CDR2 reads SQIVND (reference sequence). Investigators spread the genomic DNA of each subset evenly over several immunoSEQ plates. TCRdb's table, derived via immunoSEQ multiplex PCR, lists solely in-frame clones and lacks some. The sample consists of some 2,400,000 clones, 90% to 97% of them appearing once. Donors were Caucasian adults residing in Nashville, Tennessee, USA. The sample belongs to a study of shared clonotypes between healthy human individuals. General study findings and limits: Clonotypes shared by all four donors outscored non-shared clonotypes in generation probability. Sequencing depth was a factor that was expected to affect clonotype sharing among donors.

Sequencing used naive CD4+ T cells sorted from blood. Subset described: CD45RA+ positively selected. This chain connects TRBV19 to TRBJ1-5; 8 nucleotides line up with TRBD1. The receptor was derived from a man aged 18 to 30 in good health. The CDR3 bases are TGTGCCAGTAGTCTGGACAGGGTGAGGTCACAGCCCCAGCATTTT. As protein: CASSLDRVRSQPQHF.